This TCR beta chain comes out of a study of blood T cell repertoires in COVID-19. Study-wide context: Italy, Spain and the United States were the sources of the convalescent and acute COVID-19 samples. T cells, B-cell-depleted T cells, or PBMCs supplied cDNA or gDNA.

In germline, CDR1 is KGHSH, CDR2 LQKENI. There are 13 residues in the CDR3. The V end lost 1 base, the J end lost 6 bases, and 9 bases lay between the germline ends. Authors' processing steps: Estimation of nucleated cell counts was performed using reference gene primer amplification. Repertoires were generated with immunoSEQ multiplex PCR, while TCRdb's copy carries only in-frame clones and drops some. V and J calls plus clone size are reproduced from that table; the DNA served to infer D and trimming. This table has about 110,000 clones, about 85% appearing once. This TCR was sampled from a man in his forties with acute or convalescent COVID-19. Sequencing input: peripheral blood. This chain joins TRBV18 and TRBJ1-1; weak D call: TRBD1 (6 bases). The CDR3, as DNA: TGTGCCAGCTCACCACAGAAGGGGGCTGAAGCTTTCTTT. This sequence encodes CASSPQKGAEAFF.